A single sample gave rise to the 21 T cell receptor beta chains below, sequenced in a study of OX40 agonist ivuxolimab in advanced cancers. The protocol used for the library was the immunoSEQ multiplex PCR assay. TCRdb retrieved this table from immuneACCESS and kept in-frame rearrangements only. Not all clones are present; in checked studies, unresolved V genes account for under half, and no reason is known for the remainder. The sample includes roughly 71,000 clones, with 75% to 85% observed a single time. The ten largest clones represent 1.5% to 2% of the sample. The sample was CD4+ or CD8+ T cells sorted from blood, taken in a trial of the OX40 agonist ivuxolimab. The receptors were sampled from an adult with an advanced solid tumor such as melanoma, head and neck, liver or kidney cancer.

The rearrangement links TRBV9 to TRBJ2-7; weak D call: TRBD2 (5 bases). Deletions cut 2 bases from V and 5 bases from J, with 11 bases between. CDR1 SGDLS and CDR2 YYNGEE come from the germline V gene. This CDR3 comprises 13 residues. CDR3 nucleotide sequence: TGTGCCAGCAGCGTTACTAGTGTCGACGAGCAGTACTTC. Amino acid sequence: CASSVTSVDEQYF. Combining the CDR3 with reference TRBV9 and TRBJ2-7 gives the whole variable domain DSGVTQTPKHLITATGQRVTLRCSPRSGDLSVYWYQQSLDQGLQFLIQYYNGEERAKGNILERFSAQQFPDLHSELNLSSLELGDSALYFCASSVTSVDEQYFGPGTRLTVT.

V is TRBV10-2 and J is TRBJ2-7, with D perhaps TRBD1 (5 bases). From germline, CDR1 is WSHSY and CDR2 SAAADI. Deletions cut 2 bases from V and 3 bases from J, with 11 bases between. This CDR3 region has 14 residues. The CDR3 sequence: CASSESSGNYEQYF. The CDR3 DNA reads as TGCGCCAGCAGTGAGAGCTCAGGGAACTACGAGCAGTACTTC.

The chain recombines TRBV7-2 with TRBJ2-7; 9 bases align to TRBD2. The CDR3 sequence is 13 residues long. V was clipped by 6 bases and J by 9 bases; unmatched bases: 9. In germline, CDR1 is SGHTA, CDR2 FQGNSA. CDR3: CASSWTSEGGQYF. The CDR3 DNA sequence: TGTGCCAGCAGTTGGACTAGCGAGGGGGGGCAGTACTTC.

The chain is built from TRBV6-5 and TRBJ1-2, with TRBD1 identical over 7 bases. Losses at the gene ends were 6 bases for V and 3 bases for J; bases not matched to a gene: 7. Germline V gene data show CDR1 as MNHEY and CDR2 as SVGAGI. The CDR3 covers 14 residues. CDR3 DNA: TGTGCCAGCAGGTGGACAGGTTCTTACTATGGCTACACCTTC. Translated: CASRWTGSYYGYTF.

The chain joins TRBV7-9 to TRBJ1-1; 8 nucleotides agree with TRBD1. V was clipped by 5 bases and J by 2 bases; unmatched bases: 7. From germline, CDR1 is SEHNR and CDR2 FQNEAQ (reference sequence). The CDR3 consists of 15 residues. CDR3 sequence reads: CASSRGQGKNTEAFF. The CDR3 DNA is TGTGCCAGCAGCCGTGGACAGGGCAAAAACACTGAAGCTTTCTTT. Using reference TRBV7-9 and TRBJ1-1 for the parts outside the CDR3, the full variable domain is DTGVSQNPRHKITKRGQNVTFRCDPISEHNRLYWYRQTLGQGPEFLTYFQNEAQLEKSRLLSDRFSAERPKGSFSTLEIQRTEQGDSAMYLCASSRGQGKNTEAFFGQGTRLTVV.

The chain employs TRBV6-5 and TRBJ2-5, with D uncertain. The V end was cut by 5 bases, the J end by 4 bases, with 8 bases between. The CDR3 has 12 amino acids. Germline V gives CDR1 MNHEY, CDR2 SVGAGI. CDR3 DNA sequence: TGTGCCAGCAGTCTATTCAGAGAGACCCAGTACTTC. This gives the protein CASSLFRETQYF.

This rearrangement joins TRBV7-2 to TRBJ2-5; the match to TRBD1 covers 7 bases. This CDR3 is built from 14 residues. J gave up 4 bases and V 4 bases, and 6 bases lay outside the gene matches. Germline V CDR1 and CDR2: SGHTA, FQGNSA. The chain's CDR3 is CASSSQGVRETQYF. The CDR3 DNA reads TGTGCCAGCAGCTCGCAGGGGGTGCGAGAGACCCAGTACTTC. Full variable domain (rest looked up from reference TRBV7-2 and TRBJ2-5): GAGVSQSPSNKVTEKGKDVELRCDPISGHTALYWYRQSLGQGLEFLIYFQGNSAPDKSGLPSDRFSAERTGGSVSTLTIQRTQQEDSAVYLCASSSQGVRETQYFGPGTRLLVL.

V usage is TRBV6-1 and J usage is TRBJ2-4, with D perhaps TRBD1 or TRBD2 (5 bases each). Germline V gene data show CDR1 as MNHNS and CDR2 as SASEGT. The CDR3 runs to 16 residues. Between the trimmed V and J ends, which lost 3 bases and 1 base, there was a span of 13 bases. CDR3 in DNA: TGTGCCAGCAGTGATCGAGGGGCTTCGGCCAAAAACATTCAGTACTTC. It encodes CASSDRGASAKNIQYF.

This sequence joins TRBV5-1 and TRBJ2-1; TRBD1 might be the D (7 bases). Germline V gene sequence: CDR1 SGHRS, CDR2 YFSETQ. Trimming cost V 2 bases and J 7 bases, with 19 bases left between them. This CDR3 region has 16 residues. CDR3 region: CASSFFAQGGQNEQFF. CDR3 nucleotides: TGCGCCAGCAGCTTTTTCGCTCAGGGGGGTCAAAATGAGCAGTTCTTC.

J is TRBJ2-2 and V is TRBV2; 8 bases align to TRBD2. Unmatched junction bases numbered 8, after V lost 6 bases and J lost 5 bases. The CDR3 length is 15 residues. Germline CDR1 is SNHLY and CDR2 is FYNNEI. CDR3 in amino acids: CASSGGLAVTGELFF. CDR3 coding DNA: TGTGCCAGCAGCGGCGGACTAGCTGTGACCGGGGAGCTGTTTTTT.

The CDR3 reads CASSRDTMNTEAFF. CDR3 in DNA: TGTGCCAGCAGTCGGGACACCATGAACACTGAAGCTTTCTTT. The chain has TRBV6-5 and TRBJ1-1, with TRBD1 as a possible D gene (6 bases). Germline CDR1 is MNHEY and CDR2 is SVGAGI. With 5 bases removed from V and 0 bases from J, the gap between germline ends came to 10 bases. CDR3 length equals 14 residues.

The CDR3 loop reads CASGLVRSFSRNNTGELFF. CDR3 bases: TGTGCTAGTGGTTTGGTACGTAGTTTCTCCAGGAATAACACCGGGGAGCTGTTTTTT. The chain couples TRBV12-5 to TRBJ2-2, with D hard to call. The V and J ends lost 0 bases and 2 bases respectively, with 19 bases between them. The CDR3 runs 19 residues. From germline, CDR1 is LGHNT and CDR2 FRNRAP. The complete variable domain, with remaining parts taken from reference TRBV12-5 and TRBJ2-2, reads DARVTQTPRHKVTEMGQEVTMRCQPILGHNTVFWYRQTMMQGLELLAYFRNRAPLDDSGMPKDRFSAEMPDATLATLKIQPSEPRDSAVYFCASGLVRSFSRNNTGELFFGEGSRLTVL.

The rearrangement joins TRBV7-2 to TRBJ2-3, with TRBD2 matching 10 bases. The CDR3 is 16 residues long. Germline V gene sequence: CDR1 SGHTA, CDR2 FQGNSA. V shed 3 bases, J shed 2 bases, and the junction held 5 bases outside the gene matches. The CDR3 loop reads CASSFRGTSDTDTQYF. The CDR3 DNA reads TGTGCCAGCAGCTTTCGGGGGACTAGCGACACAGATACGCAGTATTTT.

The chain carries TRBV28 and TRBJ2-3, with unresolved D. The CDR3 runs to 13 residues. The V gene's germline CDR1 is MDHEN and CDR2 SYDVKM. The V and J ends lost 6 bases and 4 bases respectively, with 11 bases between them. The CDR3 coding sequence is TGTGCCAGCAGCCCCCCAGACGCAGATACGCAGTATTTT. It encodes CASSPPDADTQYF.

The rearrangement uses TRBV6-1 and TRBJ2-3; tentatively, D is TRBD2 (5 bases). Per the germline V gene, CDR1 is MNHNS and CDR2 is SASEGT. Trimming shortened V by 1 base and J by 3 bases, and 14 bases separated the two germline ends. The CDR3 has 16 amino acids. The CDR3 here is CASSEVSAGRTDTQYF. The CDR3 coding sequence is TGTGCCAGCAGTGAAGTCTCAGCTGGGAGAACAGATACGCAGTATTTT.

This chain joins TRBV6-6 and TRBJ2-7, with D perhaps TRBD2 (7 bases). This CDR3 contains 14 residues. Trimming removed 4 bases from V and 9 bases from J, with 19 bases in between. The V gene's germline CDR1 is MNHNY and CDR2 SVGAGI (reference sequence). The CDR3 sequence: CASSSRDGGPLQYF. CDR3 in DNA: TGTGCCAGCAGTTCCCGGGACGGGGGGCCCCTGCAGTACTTC.

CDR3 residues: CASSLGPPGPGNTIYF. In nucleotides, the CDR3 is TGCGCCAGCAGCTTGGGCCCGCCCGGGCCGGGAAACACCATATATTTT. V is TRBV5-1 and J is TRBJ1-3, with no clear D. The V and J ends lost 0 bases and 4 bases respectively, with 14 bases between them. Germline assignment: CDR1 SGHRS and CDR2 YFSETQ. CDR3 length equals 16 residues.

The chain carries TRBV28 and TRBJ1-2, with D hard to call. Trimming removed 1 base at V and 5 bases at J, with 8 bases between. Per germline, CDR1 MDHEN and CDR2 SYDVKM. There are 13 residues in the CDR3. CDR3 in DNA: TGTGCCAGCAGTTTATCGGCAGAGTATGGCTACACCTTC. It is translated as CASSLSAEYGYTF.

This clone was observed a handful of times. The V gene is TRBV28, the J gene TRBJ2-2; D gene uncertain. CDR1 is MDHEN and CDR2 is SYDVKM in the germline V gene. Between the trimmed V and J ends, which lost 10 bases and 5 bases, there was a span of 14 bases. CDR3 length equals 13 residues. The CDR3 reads CATTVSSTGELFF. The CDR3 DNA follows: TGTGCCACCACAGTTTCCAGTACCGGGGAGCTGTTTTTT.

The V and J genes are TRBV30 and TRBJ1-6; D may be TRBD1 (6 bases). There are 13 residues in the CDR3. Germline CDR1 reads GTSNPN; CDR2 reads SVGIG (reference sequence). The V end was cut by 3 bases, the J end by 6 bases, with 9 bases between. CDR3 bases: TGTGCCTGGAGGGACAGCCTTAATTCACCCCTCCACTTT. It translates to CAWRDSLNSPLHF. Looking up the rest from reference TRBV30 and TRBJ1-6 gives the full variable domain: SQTIHQWPATLVQPVGSPLSLECTVEGTSNPNLYWYRQAAGRGLQLLFYSVGIGQISSEVPQNLSASRPQDRQFILSSKKLLLSDSGFYLCAWRDSLNSPLHFGNGTRLTVT.

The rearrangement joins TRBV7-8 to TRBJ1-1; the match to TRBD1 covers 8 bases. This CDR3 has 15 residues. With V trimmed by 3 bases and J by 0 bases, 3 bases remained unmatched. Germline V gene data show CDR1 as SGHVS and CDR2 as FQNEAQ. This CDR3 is CASSFNRGVNTEAFF. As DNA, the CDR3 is TGTGCCAGCAGCTTCAACAGGGGGGTGAACACTGAAGCTTTCTTT.